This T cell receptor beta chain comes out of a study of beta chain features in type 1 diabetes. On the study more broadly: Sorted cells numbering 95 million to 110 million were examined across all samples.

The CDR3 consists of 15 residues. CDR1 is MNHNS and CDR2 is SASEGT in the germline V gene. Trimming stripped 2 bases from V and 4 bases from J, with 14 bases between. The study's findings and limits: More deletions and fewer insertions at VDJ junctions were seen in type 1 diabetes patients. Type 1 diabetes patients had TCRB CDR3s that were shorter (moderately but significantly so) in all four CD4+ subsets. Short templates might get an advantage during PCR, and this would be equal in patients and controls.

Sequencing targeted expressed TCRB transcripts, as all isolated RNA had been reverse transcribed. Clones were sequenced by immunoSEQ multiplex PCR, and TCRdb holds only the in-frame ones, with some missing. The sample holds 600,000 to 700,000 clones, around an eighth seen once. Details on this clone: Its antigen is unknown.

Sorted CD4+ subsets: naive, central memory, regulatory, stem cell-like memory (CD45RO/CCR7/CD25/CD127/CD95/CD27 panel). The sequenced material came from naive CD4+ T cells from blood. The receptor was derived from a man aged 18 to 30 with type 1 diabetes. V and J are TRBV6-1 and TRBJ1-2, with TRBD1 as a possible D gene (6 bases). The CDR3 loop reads CASSERGTDSYGYTF. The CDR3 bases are TGTGCCAGCAGTGAAAGGGGGACGGACTCCTATGGCTACACCTTC.